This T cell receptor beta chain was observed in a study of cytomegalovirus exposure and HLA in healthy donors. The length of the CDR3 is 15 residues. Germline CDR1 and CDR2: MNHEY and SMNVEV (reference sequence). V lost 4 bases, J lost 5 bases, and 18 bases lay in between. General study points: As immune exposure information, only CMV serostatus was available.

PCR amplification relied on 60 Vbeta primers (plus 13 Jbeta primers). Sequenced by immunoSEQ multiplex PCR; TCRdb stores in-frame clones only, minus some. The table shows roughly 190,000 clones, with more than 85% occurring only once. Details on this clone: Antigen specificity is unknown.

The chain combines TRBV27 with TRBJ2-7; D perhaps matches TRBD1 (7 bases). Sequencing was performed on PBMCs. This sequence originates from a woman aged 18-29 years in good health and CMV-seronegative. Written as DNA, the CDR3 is TGTGCCAGCAGTTATGGAGGGGGCACAAAGGACGAGCAGTACTTC. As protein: CASSYGGGTKDEQYF.